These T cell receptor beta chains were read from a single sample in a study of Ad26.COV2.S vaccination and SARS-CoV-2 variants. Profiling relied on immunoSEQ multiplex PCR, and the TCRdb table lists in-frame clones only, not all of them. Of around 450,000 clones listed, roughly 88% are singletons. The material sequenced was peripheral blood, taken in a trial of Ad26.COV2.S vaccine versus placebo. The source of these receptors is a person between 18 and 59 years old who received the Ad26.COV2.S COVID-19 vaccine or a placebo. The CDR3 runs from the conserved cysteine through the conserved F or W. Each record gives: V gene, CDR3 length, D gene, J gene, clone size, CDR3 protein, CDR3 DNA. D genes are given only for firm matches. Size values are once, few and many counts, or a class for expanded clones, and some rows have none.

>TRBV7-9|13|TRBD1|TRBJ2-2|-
CASSGQGAGELFF
TGTGCCAGCAGCGGACAGGGCGCCGGGGAGCTGTTTTTT
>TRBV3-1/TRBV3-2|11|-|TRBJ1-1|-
CASSQESEAFF
TGTGCCAGCAGCCAAGAGTCAGAAGCTTTCTTT
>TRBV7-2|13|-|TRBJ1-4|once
CASSLRPVGRLFF
TGTGCCAGCAGTCTGAGGCCGGTCGGTCGACTGTTTTTT
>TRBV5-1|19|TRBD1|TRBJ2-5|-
CASSLSGLGGTGGEETQYF
TGCGCCAGCAGCTTGTCTGGATTGGGAGGGACAGGGGGCGAAGAGACCCAGTACTTC
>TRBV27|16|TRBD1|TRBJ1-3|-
CASSYGQGRTGNTIYF
TGTGCCAGCAGTTACGGACAGGGGAGGACTGGAAACACCATATATTTT
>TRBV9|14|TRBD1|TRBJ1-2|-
CASRAGQGVGGYTF
TGTGCCAGCAGAGCAGGACAGGGGGTGGGTGGCTACACCTTC
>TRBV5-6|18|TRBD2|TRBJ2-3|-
CASSSLAGGLFGTDTQYF
TGTGCCAGCAGCTCTTTAGCGGGAGGGCTTTTTGGCACAGATACGCAGTATTTT
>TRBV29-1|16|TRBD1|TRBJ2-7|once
CSVFLRSTGGSYEQYF
TGCAGCGTTTTCCTAAGATCGACAGGGGGTAGCTACGAGCAGTACTTC
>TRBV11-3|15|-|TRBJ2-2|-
CASSLGDGNTGELFF
TGTGCCAGCAGCCTCGGGGACGGGAACACCGGGGAGCTGTTTTTT
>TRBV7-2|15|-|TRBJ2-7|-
CASSLVSRPDYEQYF
TGTGCCAGCAGCTTAGTCTCCAGGCCCGACTACGAGCAGTACTTC
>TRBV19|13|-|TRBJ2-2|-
CASRAGGMRELFF
TGTGCCAGTAGGGCCGGGGGAATGAGGGAGCTGTTTTTT
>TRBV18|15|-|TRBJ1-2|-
CASSSSGNNLYGYTF
TGTGCCAGCTCATCAAGCGGTAACAACCTCTATGGCTACACCTTC
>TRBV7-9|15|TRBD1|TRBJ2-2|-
CASSSRDRKAGELFF
TGTGCCAGCAGCTCCCGGGACAGGAAGGCCGGGGAGCTGTTTTTT
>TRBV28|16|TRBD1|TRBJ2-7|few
CASSYPSGTGGWEQYF
TGTGCCAGCAGTTATCCCTCCGGGACAGGGGGCTGGGAGCAGTACTTC
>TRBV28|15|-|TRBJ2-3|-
CASKDPSGITDTQYF
TGTGCCAGCAAGGACCCGTCCGGAATAACAGATACGCAGTATTTT
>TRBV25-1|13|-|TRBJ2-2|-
CASSPTTTGELFF
TGTGCCAGCAGTCCTACTACTACCGGGGAGCTGTTTTTT
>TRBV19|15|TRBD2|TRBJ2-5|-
CASSIARGDQETQYF
TGTGCCAGTAGTATAGCGCGGGGGGACCAAGAGACCCAGTACTTC
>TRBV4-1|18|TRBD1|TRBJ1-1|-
CASSQDRAGTGGKTEAFF
TGCGCCAGCAGCCAAGATAGGGCCGGGACAGGGGGAAAGACTGAAGCTTTCTTT
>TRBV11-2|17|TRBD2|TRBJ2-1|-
CASRTFTSGSSYNEQFF
TGTGCCAGCAGAACCTTCACTAGCGGGAGCTCCTACAATGAGCAGTTCTTC
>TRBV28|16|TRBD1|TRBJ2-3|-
CASPPGGTGQVDTQYF
TGTGCCAGCCCCCCTGGCGGGACAGGGCAGGTAGATACGCAGTATTTT
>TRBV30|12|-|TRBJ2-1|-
CAWSGLAIEQFF
TGTGCCTGGAGTGGCTTAGCTATTGAGCAGTTCTTC
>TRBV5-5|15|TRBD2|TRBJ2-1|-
CASSLRASGYNEQFF
TGTGCCAGCAGCTTGAGGGCTAGCGGTTACAATGAGCAGTTCTTC
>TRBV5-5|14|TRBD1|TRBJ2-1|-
CASSWGTASDEQFF
TGTGCCAGCAGCTGGGGGACAGCCAGCGATGAGCAGTTCTTC
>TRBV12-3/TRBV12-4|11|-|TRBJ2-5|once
CASSLGETQYF
TGTGCCAGCAGTCTCGGGGAGACCCAGTACTTC
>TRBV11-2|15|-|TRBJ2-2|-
CASSLDLSSAGELFF
TGTGCCAGCAGCTTAGATTTGTCCAGCGCCGGGGAGCTGTTTTTT
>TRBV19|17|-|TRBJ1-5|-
CASSIDSPFAGSQPQHF
TGTGCCAGTAGTATAGATTCCCCCTTTGCGGGGAGTCAGCCCCAGCATTTT
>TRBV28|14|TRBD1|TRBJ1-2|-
CASSLFGTGWGYTF
TGTGCCAGCAGTTTATTCGGGACAGGCTGGGGCTACACCTTC
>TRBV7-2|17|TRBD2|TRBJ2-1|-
CASSLILSGGSYNEQFF
TGTGCCAGCAGCTTAATCCTTAGCGGGGGGTCCTACAATGAGCAGTTCTTC
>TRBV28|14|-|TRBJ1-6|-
CASSWGTDYSPLHF
TGTGCCAGCAGTTGGGGGACGGATTATTCACCCCTCCACTTT
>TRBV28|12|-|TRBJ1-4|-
CASSSLGEKLFF
TGTGCCAGCAGTTCTTTAGGGGAAAAACTGTTTTTT
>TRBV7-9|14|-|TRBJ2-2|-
CASSFLGPAGELFF
TGTGCCAGCAGCTTCCTAGGACCCGCCGGGGAGCTGTTTTTT
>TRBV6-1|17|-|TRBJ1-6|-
CASSERGLRFNNSPLHF
TGTGCCAGCAGTGAAAGAGGATTGCGCTTCAATAATTCACCCCTCCACTTT
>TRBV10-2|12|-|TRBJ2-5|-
CASSESAQTQYF
TGCGCCAGCAGTGAGTCGGCGCAGACCCAGTACTTC
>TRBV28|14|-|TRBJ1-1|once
CASSLLGERTEAFF
TGTGCCAGCAGTTTATTGGGGGAAAGGACTGAAGCTTTCTTT
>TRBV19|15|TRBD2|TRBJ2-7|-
CASSLTSGSPYEQYF
TGTGCCAGTAGTCTGACTAGCGGGAGTCCCTACGAGCAGTACTTC
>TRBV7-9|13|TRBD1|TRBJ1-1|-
CASSQGTDTEAFF
TGTGCCAGCAGCCAAGGGACAGACACTGAAGCTTTCTTT
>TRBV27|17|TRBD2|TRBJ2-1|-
CASSSRTSGSNRNEQFF
TGTGCCAGCAGTTCTCGGACTAGCGGGAGTAATCGCAATGAGCAGTTCTTC
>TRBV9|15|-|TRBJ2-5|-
CASSASGAVQETQYF
TGTGCCAGCAGCGCCTCGGGGGCCGTTCAAGAGACCCAGTACTTC
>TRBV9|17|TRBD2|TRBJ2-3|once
CASSALAGGGITDTQYF
TGTGCCAGCAGCGCACTAGCGGGAGGTGGAATCACAGATACGCAGTATTTT
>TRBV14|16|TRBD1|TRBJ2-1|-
CASIRGYLLSYNEQFF
TGTGCCAGCATCAGGGGGTACCTACTCTCCTACAATGAGCAGTTCTTC
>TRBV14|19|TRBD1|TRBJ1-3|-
CASSQNTRDRGSSGNTIYF
TGTGCCAGCAGCCAAAATACCCGGGACAGGGGAAGCTCTGGAAACACCATATATTTT
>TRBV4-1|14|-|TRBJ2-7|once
CASSPGTYSYEQYF
TGCGCCAGCAGCCCCGGGACCTACTCCTACGAGCAGTACTTC
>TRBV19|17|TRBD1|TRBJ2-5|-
CASSIRAGGSYQETQYF
TGTGCCAGTAGTATCCGGGCAGGGGGCTCGTACCAAGAGACCCAGTACTTC
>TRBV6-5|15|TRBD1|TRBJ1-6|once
CASRRDRGNGSPLHF
TGTGCCAGCAGAAGGGACAGGGGAAATGGTTCACCCCTCCACTTT
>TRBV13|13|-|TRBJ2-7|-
CASSFRRAYEQYF
TGTGCCAGCAGCTTCCGGCGGGCGTACGAGCAGTACTTC
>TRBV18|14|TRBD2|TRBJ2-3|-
CASSPLAVGDTQYF
TGTGCCAGCTCACCCCTAGCGGTCGGGGATACGCAGTATTTT
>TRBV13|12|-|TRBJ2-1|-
CASSRRVGEQFF
TGTGCCAGCAGCCGCCGGGTCGGGGAGCAGTTCTTC
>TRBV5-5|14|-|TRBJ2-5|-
CASSLEGRLETQYF
TGTGCCAGCAGCTTGGAAGGCAGGCTAGAGACCCAGTACTTC